In its sample, the clone carrying this TCR beta chain was seen many times. The entry originates in a study of early T cells in non-severe SARS-CoV-2 infection. About the study: Chains were not paired, and sequencing was done on bulk RNA from unsorted whole blood.

Per the germline V gene, CDR1 is SNHLY and CDR2 is FYNNEI. With 1 base removed from V and 5 bases from J, the gap between germline ends came to 14 bases. The CDR3 totals 15 residues. Attachment of unique molecular identifiers was made to individual cDNA molecules. MiXCR, run by TCRdb on the 5' RACE reads, gives a single entry per CDR3 protein. The sample contains just under 85,000 distinct CDR3 sequences, less than 11% of which appear only once. This chain links TRBV2 with TRBJ2-5; TRBD1 might be the D (7 bases). Here the sequenced sample was whole blood, taken at baseline. This receptor was taken from an adult who was a healthcare worker with PCR-confirmed SARS-CoV-2 infection or an uninfected control (not recorded which). The CDR3: CASSEVPGGQETQYF. DNA of the CDR3: TGTGCCAGCAGTGAAGTACCAGGGGGGCAGGAGACCCAGTACTTC.